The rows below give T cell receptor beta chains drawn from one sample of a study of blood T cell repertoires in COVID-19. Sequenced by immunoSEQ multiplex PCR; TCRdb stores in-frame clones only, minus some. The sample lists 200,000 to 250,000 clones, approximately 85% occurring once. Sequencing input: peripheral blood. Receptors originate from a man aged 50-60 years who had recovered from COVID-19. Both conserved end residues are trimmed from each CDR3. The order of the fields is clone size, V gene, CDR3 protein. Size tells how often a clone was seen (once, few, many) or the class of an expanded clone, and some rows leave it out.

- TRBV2 ASSELATSLWTF
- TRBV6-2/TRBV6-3 ASSYLGDFYEQY
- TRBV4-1 ASSLIAGGRNEQF
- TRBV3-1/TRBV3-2 ASSQTSGYEQY
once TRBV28 ASREGQINTEAF
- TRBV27 ASSLSRTGFGELF
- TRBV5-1 ASSRDSGFSGANVLT
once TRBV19 ASSILPGQASVKLF
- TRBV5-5 ASSLGSSTYEQY
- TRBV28 ASSLNYSPAGYYGYT
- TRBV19 ASRPGTGNRNEQF
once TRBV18 ASSHDRISYEQY
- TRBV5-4 ASSSQGLAGGEGKGEQF
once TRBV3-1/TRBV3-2 ASSRRARETQY
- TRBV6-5 ASTTVAADTQY
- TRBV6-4 ASSEFGGAAKAF
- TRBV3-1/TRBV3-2 ASSTPGLSLEQY
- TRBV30 AWAQGYTEAF
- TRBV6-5 ATKKQGKETQY
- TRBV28 ASSSAGPGGDTQY
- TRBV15 ATSRGGQLNTEAF
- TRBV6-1 ASSDEGLAEETQY
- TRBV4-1 ASSQYFSQGNQPQH
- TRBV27 ASSSGELGNQPQH
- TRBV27 ASSPQGSYNEQF
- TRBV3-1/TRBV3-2 ASSPRDLNTGELF
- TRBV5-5 ASSLLLAGGAGELF
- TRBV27 ASSPPLGCQREQPQH
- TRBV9 ASSVATGSYSGNTIY